Following are 26 T cell receptor beta chains from one sample sequenced in a study of blood T cell repertoires in COVID-19. Using immunoSEQ multiplex PCR, the repertoire was profiled, and TCRdb retains in-frame clones only, with some absent. The sample holds approximately 130,000 clones, roughly four fifths seen once. The sequenced material came from peripheral blood. Receptors originate from a human donor in a cohort sampled during active COVID-19.

This chain connects TRBV7-3 to TRBJ2-1; TRBD2 matches at 15 bases. V lost 4 bases, J lost 9 bases, and 7 bases stayed unmatched. CDR3 length: 16 residues. Germline V lookup: CDR1 SGHTA, CDR2 FQGTGA. The chain's CDR3 is CASSSRTSGGEGEQFF. The DNA of the CDR3 is TGTGCCAGCAGCTCGAGGACTAGCGGGGGGGAAGGTGAGCAGTTCTTC.

This clone was counted between two and nine times. This chain connects TRBV4-2 to TRBJ1-2; 8 bases line up with TRBD1. V lost 3 bases and J lost 4; bases outside the gene matches: 10. CDR3 length equals 16 residues. CDR1 is LGHNA and CDR2 is YNFKEQ in the germline V gene. The CDR3 nucleotides read TGTGCCAGCAGCCAGGGCCAGGGGGCTCGGGGCTATGGCTACACCTTC. Protein product: CASSQGQGARGYGYTF.

Turning to this clone: The sample holds other DNA sequences that translate to the same CDR3. V usage is TRBV15 and J usage is TRBJ1-2; D possibly corresponds to TRBD1 (6 bases). CDR3 length equals 15 residues. The ends were cut back, 1 base at V and 3 bases at J, with 12 bases in the middle. CDR1 and CDR2 (germline): LNHNV, YYDKDF (reference sequence). CDR3 sequence reads: CATSRGGGGDYGYTF. CDR3 nucleotide sequence: TGTGCCACCAGCAGAGGAGGGGGGGGCGACTATGGCTACACCTTC.

This clone was observed a handful of times. This rearrangement joins TRBV9 to TRBJ1-2; D is perhaps TRBD1 (5 bases). Trimming stripped 2 bases from V and 4 bases from J, with 18 bases between. Germline CDR1 reads SGDLS; CDR2 reads YYNGEE. The CDR3 is 16 amino acids. CDR3 protein: CASSVGGADPVYGYTF. CDR3 DNA: TGTGCCAGCAGCGTCGGGGGAGCGGACCCCGTCTATGGCTACACCTTC.

This clone was detected only once. J is TRBJ1-1 and V is TRBV5-1; 7 nucleotides agree with TRBD1. Germline V gene lookup returns CDR1 SGHRS and CDR2 YFSETQ. CDR3 length equals 16 residues. V was pared by 5 bases and J by 3 bases, with 13 bases of the junction left unmatched. CDR3 residues: CASSPGTAGLDTEAFF. In nucleotides, the CDR3 is TGCGCCAGCAGTCCCGGGACAGCGGGCTTGGACACTGAAGCTTTCTTT.

The chain carries TRBV7-9 and TRBJ1-1; D may be TRBD1 (6 bases). CDR3 size: 14 residues. Trimming took 5 bases from V and 4 from J, leaving 14 bases between them. Germline V gene lookup returns CDR1 SEHNR and CDR2 FQNEAQ (reference sequence). The DNA of the CDR3 is TGTGCCAGCAGCCCGACACAGGGTCCCACTGAAGCTTTCTTT. This encodes CASSPTQGPTEAFF.

The chain carries TRBV27 and TRBJ1-5; D unclear. The ends were cut back, 2 bases at V and 6 bases at J, with 8 bases in the middle. This CDR3 comprises 13 residues. Germline loops: CDR1 MNHEY, CDR2 SMNVEV (reference sequence). This CDR3 is CASSLVFGQPQHF. The CDR3 DNA reads as TGTGCCAGCAGTTTAGTTTTCGGTCAGCCCCAGCATTTT.

V and J are TRBV11-2 and TRBJ2-2; 10 nucleotides agree with TRBD1. The CDR3 runs 14 residues. Germline V gene lookup returns CDR1 SGHAT and CDR2 FQNNGV. V dropped 4 bases and J dropped 7; count of bases not matched to a gene: 3. The CDR3 sequence: CASSWDRGIGELFF. CDR3 coding DNA: TGTGCCAGCAGCTGGGACAGGGGAATCGGGGAGCTGTTTTTT.

The J gene is TRBJ2-2, the V gene TRBV19; possible D gene TRBD2, 6 bases. The CDR3 is 15 amino acids. Germline values: CDR1 LNHDA, CDR2 SQIVND (reference sequence). V was cut by 1 base and J by 1 base, with 7 bases left in between. CDR3 amino acids: CASSIGTKNTGELFF. As DNA, the CDR3 is TGTGCCAGTAGTATAGGGACTAAGAACACCGGGGAGCTGTTTTTT.

The genes are TRBV7-9 and TRBJ1-2; D gene ambiguous. Germline lookup yields CDR1 SEHNR and CDR2 FQNEAQ (reference sequence). The CDR3 length is 12 residues. Trimming removed 5 bases from V and 6 bases from J, with 10 bases in between. CDR3 residues: CASSLGGDGYTF. CDR3 nucleotides: TGTGCCAGCAGCCTCGGCGGGGATGGCTACACCTTC.

V gene TRBV2 combines with J gene TRBJ2-5, with 8 positions matching TRBD1. Germline CDR1 reads SNHLY; CDR2 reads FYNNEI. J lost 4 bases, V lost 3 bases, and 4 bases had no gene match. CDR3 length: 14 amino acids. DNA of the CDR3: TGTGCCAGCAGTGAGGGCAGGGGGCCAGAGACCCAGTACTTC. Translation: CASSEGRGPETQYF.

This sequence joins TRBV7-6 and TRBJ1-6, with TRBD1 matching 7 bases. From germline, CDR1 is SGHVS and CDR2 FNYEAQ. This CDR3 contains 14 residues. V was pared by 4 bases and J by 13 bases, with 10 bases of the junction left unmatched. The CDR3 DNA sequence: TGTGCCAGCAGCTCAGGGGGGCCCCTGGAGCCCCTCCACTTT. This encodes CASSSGGPLEPLHF.

V and J are TRBV5-6 and TRBJ2-5, with TRBD1 matching 10 bases. The germline V gene has CDR1 SGHDT and CDR2 YYEEEE. CDR3 length: 15 residues. The J segment lost 5 bases and the V segment lost 4 bases, leaving 8 bases of the junction unmatched. CDR3 in DNA: TGTGCCAGCAGCCCCAGGACAGGGGGGACGGAGACCCAGTACTTC. This gives the protein CASSPRTGGTETQYF.

This chain uses TRBV9 with TRBJ1-4, with TRBD1 matching 8 bases. The germline V gene encodes CDR1 SGDLS and CDR2 YYNGEE. The CDR3 length is 17 residues. Losses at the gene ends were 0 bases for V and 7 bases for J; bases not matched to a gene: 11. CDR3 in amino acids: CASSVDGQGLYGEKLFF. For the CDR3, the DNA is TGTGCCAGCAGCGTAGACGGACAGGGCTTATACGGTGAAAAACTGTTTTTT. The whole variable domain, remainder taken from reference TRBV9 and TRBJ1-4, is DSGVTQTPKHLITATGQRVTLRCSPRSGDLSVYWYQQSLDQGLQFLIQYYNGEERAKGNILERFSAQQFPDLHSELNLSSLELGDSALYFCASSVDGQGLYGEKLFFGSGTQLSVL.

The sample holds one count of this clone. The chain employs TRBV28 and TRBJ1-2; 11 nucleotides match TRBD1. The CDR3 loop spans 17 amino acids. Germline assignment: CDR1 MDHEN and CDR2 SYDVKM. J was trimmed by 4 bases and V by 3 bases; bases with no gene match: 10. DNA of the CDR3: TGTGCCAGCAGTTTTGGGACAGGGGGTGCTGGGGGCTATGGCTACACCTTC. It codes for CASSFGTGGAGGYGYTF.

The chain joins TRBV7-9 to TRBJ2-3; no definite D call. This CDR3 is 14 amino acids long. Between the trimmed V and J ends, which lost 6 bases and 0 bases, there was a span of 10 bases. Germline assignment: CDR1 SEHNR and CDR2 FQNEAQ (reference sequence). The CDR3 nucleotides are TGTGCCAGCAGACTATCCCCTAGCACAGATACGCAGTATTTT. This translates into CASRLSPSTDTQYF.

The chain carries TRBV7-9 and TRBJ1-1, with 8 bases matching TRBD1. The germline gives CDR1 SEHNR, CDR2 FQNEAQ (reference sequence). The CDR3 covers 14 residues. Trimming at V came to 5 bases and at J to 2 bases, leaving 4 bases not matched to a gene. CDR3 loop: CASSEGQVNTEAFF. Written as DNA, the CDR3 is TGTGCCAGCAGCGAGGGACAGGTTAACACTGAAGCTTTCTTT.

This sequence joins TRBV7-9 and TRBJ1-3; D may be TRBD1 (5 bases). The germline V gene has CDR1 SEHNR and CDR2 FQNEAQ (reference sequence). V shed 1 base and J shed 1 base, with 14 bases lying between them. This CDR3 has 17 amino acids. The CDR3 here is CASSLGGRGRSGNTIYF. The CDR3 DNA is TGTGCCAGCAGCTTAGGGGGCCGCGGACGTTCTGGAAACACCATATATTTT.

The chain uses TRBV23-1 and TRBJ2-3, with TRBD2 matching over 8 bases. TRBV23-1 is given ORF status, its function remaining uncertain. The length of the CDR3 is 15 residues. J lost 4 bases, V lost 4 bases, and 7 bases had no gene match. This CDR3 reads CASSRPAGVADTQYF. The CDR3 region has the DNA TGCGCCAGCAGTCGGCCAGCGGGGGTGGCAGATACGCAGTATTTT.

This rearrangement joins TRBV7-8 to TRBJ1-1; TRBD1 is a possible D gene (5 bases). Germline CDR1 reads SGHVS; CDR2 reads FQNEAQ. V lost 2 bases, J lost 10 bases, and 11 bases lay in between. The CDR3 runs 12 residues. Here the CDR3 reads CASSLSRGTAFF. CDR3 bases: TGTGCCAGCAGCTTAAGTCGGGGGACAGCTTTCTTT.

V and J are TRBV7-6 and TRBJ1-5, with 10 bases aligning to TRBD1. CDR3 length equals 16 residues. V was clipped by 5 bases and J by 6 bases; unmatched bases: 10. Germline lookup yields CDR1 SGHVS and CDR2 FNYEAQ. In nucleotides, the CDR3 is TGTGCCAGCAGCCCGATGGGGACAGGGGTGTCTCAGCCCCAGCATTTT. The encoded protein is CASSPMGTGVSQPQHF.

This chain joins TRBV11-3 and TRBJ1-4; TRBD1 matches 7 bases. The V gene end was trimmed by 1 base and the J gene end by 7 bases; junction bases not matched to a gene: 12. Germline V gives CDR1 SGHNT, CDR2 YENEEA. CDR3 length: 17 amino acids. Here the CDR3 reads CASSLVAGDSSIEKLFF. The CDR3, as DNA: TGTGCCAGCAGCTTAGTTGCTGGGGACAGTAGTATTGAAAAACTGTTTTTT.

In DNA form, the CDR3 reads TGTGCCAGCAGCTTAGCAGGGGCGTTCTATGGCTACACCTTC. Protein: CASSLAGAFYGYTF. This chain uses TRBV13 with TRBJ1-2, with a possible D match to TRBD1 (6 bases). CDR1 is PRHDT and CDR2 is FYEKMQ in the germline V gene (reference sequence). The CDR3 is 14 amino acids. Trimming took 1 base from V and 4 from J, leaving 10 bases between them.

CDR3 region: CASSLSGGQPQHF. The CDR3 coding sequence is TGTGCCAGCAGTTTATCGGGAGGCCAGCCCCAGCATTTT. The chain joins TRBV12-3 or TRBV12-4 to TRBJ1-5; D unclear. Trimming left V 2 bases short and J 7 bases short, with 9 bases between. CDR3 length: 13 residues.

This sequence joins TRBV6-5 and TRBJ1-1; 7 nucleotides align to TRBD1. The CDR3 has 14 residues. Germline V CDR1 and CDR2: MNHEY, SVGAGI. V shed 4 bases, J shed 2 bases, and the junction held 4 bases outside the gene matches. The CDR3 DNA follows: TGTGCCAGCAGTTCCAGGGGGGTAAACACTGAAGCTTTCTTT. It translates to CASSSRGVNTEAFF.

This clone has a handful of counts. The V gene is TRBV10-3, the J gene TRBJ1-2; 9 bases line up with TRBD1. The CDR3 length is 16 residues. J lost 7 bases, V lost 0 bases, and 9 bases had no gene match. Germline V CDR1 and CDR2: ENHRY, SYGVKD. CDR3 residues: CAISESSVGTGLGYTF. In DNA, the CDR3 is TGTGCCATCAGTGAGTCAAGTGTGGGGACAGGGCTTGGCTACACCTTC.